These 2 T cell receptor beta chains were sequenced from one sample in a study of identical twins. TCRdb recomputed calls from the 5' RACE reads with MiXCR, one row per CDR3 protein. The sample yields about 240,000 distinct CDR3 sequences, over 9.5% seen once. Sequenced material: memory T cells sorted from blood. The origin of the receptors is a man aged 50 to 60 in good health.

The CDR3 DNA sequence: TGTGCCAGCAGCCCAGCAGGGTGGGGGGCCAACGTCCTGACTTTC. Encoded protein: CASSPAGWGANVLTF. The J gene is TRBJ2-6, the V gene TRBV7-2, with D tentatively TRBD1 (5 bases). The CDR3 is made up of 15 amino acids. Trimming took 5 bases from V and 4 from J, leaving 12 bases between them. The germline gives CDR1 SGHTA, CDR2 FQGNSA.

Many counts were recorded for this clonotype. The DNA for the CDR3 is TGCGCCAGCAGTCCGAGGACAGGGGTCTACAATGAGCAGTTCTTC. Its translation: CASSPRTGVYNEQFF. The gene calls are TRBV4-3 and TRBJ2-1, with 9 bases that match TRBD1. Germline-derived CDR1 and CDR2 are LGHNA and YSLEER. This CDR3 spans 15 amino acids. V dropped 6 bases and J dropped 3; count of bases not matched to a gene: 6.